This is a list of T cell receptor beta chains from one sample in a study of Graves' ophthalmopathy and Graves' hyperthyroidism. TCRdb redid the calling of the multiplex PCR reads with MiXCR, one entry per CDR3 protein. This table holds around 1.1 million distinct CDR3 sequences, about 35% found once. Sequenced sample: peripheral blood or thyroid tissue (not recorded which). Receptors originate from an adult man with Graves' hyperthyroidism. Both conserved end residues are part of each CDR3. Each record gives: D gene, V gene, clone size, J gene, CDR3 protein, CDR3 DNA. The D gene is left open where the match is weak. Clone size, where shown, is once, few, many, or a class for clones that have expanded.

>.|TRBV25-1|many|TRBJ2-7
CASRWGDYEQYF
TGTGCCAGCAGGTGGGGCGACTACGAGCAGTACTTC
>TRBD1|TRBV15|many|TRBJ1-2
CATSRTDRDNYGYTF
TGTGCCACCAGCAGGACAGACAGGGATAACTATGGCTACACCTTC
>TRBD1|TRBV2|many|TRBJ2-7
CASRNSRAGGEQYF
TGTGCCAGCAGGAATTCTCGGGCAGGGGGAGAGCAGTACTTC
>.|TRBV29-1|.|TRBJ1-2
CSVRDHGGGYTF
TGCAGCGTAAGAGACCATGGAGGCGGCTACACCTTC
>.|TRBV9|.|TRBJ2-2
CASSPPTQGSGELFF
TGCGCCAGCAGCCCCCCAACACAGGGTTCCGGGGAGCTGTTTTTT
>.|TRBV28|.|TRBJ2-7
CASSLAFAGHEQYF
TGTGCCAGCAGTTTGGCCTTTGCGGGGCACGAGCAGTACTTC
>TRBD1|TRBV7-2|many|TRBJ1-5
CASRQTGGDNQPQHF
TGTGCCAGCAGGCAGACAGGGGGAGACAATCAGCCCCAGCATTTT
>.|TRBV20-1|.|TRBJ1-6
CSARLAGASSPLHF
TGCAGTGCACGACTAGCGGGGGCGTCGTCACCCCTCCACTTT
>TRBD2|TRBV20-1|many|TRBJ2-7
CSARSEREYEQYF
TGCAGTGCTAGATCCGAGCGGGAGTACGAGCAGTACTTC
>.|TRBV7-2|many|TRBJ2-7
CASSLAGRGSFPEQYF
TGTGCCAGCAGCTTAGCCGGGCGGGGCTCCTTTCCCGAGCAGTACTTC
>TRBD2|TRBV12-3/TRBV12-4|many|TRBJ2-5
CASSLAGGLQETQYF
TGTGCCAGCAGCTTAGCGGGAGGGCTTCAGGAGACCCAGTACTTC
>.|TRBV20-1|many|TRBJ2-2
CSAVGTRRATGELFF
TGCAGTGCCGTCGGGACCCGGAGGGCCACCGGGGAGCTGTTTTTT
>TRBD1|TRBV10-3|.|TRBJ1-2
CAIRRDSLRRYTF
TGTGCCATCAGAAGGGACAGCCTTCGGCGCTACACCTTC
>TRBD1|TRBV12-3/TRBV12-4|.|TRBJ2-7
CASSGPGQGSYEQYF
TGTGCCAGCAGTGGACCGGGACAGGGCTCCTACGAGCAGTACTTC
>.|TRBV15|many|TRBJ2-7
CATSRDRPWRGSYEQYF
TGTGCCACCAGCAGAGATCGCCCTTGGAGGGGGTCCTACGAGCAGTACTTC
>.|TRBV6-5|.|TRBJ2-7
CASSYPEGEQYF
TGTGCCAGCAGTTACCCCGAGGGCGAGCAGTACTTC
>.|TRBV20-1|.|TRBJ1-1
CSAGGGASFEAFF
TGCAGTGCTGGGGGGGGGGCCTCGTTTGAAGCTTTCTTT
>TRBD1|TRBV7-8|many|TRBJ2-7
CASINGQGKYEQYF
TGTGCCAGCATAAATGGACAGGGAAAGTACGAGCAGTACTTC
>.|TRBV15|once|TRBJ1-2
CAASSIGRAAAYGYTF
TGTGCCGCCAGTAGTATAGGACGGGCGGCGGCCTATGGCTACACCTTC
>.|TRBV10-3|.|TRBJ2-5
CASSLTRVETQYF
TGTGCCAGCAGTTTAACTAGAGTCGAGACCCAGTACTTC
>TRBD1|TRBV20-1|few|TRBJ1-5
CSARDYRQGARKNQPQHF
TGCAGTGCTAGAGATTATCGGCAGGGGGCGCGGAAGAATCAGCCCCAGCATTTT
>.|TRBV11-2|.|TRBJ2-1
CASASSTGWNEQFF
TGTGCCAGCGCGAGTTCGACAGGTTGGAATGAGCAGTTCTTC
>.|TRBV2|many|TRBJ2-7
CATGTYHSYEQYF
TGTGCCACCGGGACTTATCACTCCTACGAGCAGTACTTC
>.|TRBV19|few|TRBJ2-5
CASSILGFEETQYF
TGTGCCAGTAGTATATTGGGGTTTGAGGAGACCCAGTACTTC
>.|TRBV29-1|.|TRBJ2-5
CSAGAAGSKETQYF
TGCAGCGCTGGCGCGGCGGGATCAAAAGAGACCCAGTACTTC
>TRBD1|TRBV10-2|.|TRBJ2-7
CASSRRDRGGEQYF
TGTGCCAGCAGCCGCCGGGACAGGGGCGGCGAGCAGTACTTC
>.|TRBV28|.|TRBJ2-7
CASSPTDRPYEQYF
TGTGCCAGCAGTCCCACCGACAGGCCCTACGAGCAGTACTTC
>TRBD2|TRBV10-2|.|TRBJ2-2
CASSDSGTAGELFF
TGCGCCAGCAGTGATAGCGGGACGGCCGGGGAGCTGTTTTTT
>.|TRBV12-3/TRBV12-4|many|TRBJ2-7
CASSAGRSLNEQYF
TGTGCCAGCAGCGCGGGAAGGAGTCTTAACGAGCAGTACTTC
>.|TRBV9|.|TRBJ2-2
CASSPKGGGSGELFF
TGTGCCAGCAGCCCCAAGGGGGGCGGGTCCGGGGAGCTGTTTTTT
>.|TRBV28|few|TRBJ1-3
CASSFGAGPRGNTIYF
TGTGCCAGCAGTTTTGGGGCAGGACCCCGAGGGAACACCATATATTTT
>.|TRBV6-5|.|TRBJ2-7
CASSLGPSSSYEQYF
TGTGCCAGCAGTTTGGGACCCTCGAGCTCCTACGAGCAGTACTTC
>.|TRBV7-9|many|TRBJ2-2
CASRRAAGELFF
TGTGCCAGCAGGCGCGCTGCCGGGGAGCTGTTTTTT
>.|TRBV9|.|TRBJ2-5
CASSVRGRQTQYF
TGTGCCAGCAGCGTCAGGGGCAGACAGACCCAGTACTTC
>.|TRBV6-1|.|TRBJ1-5
CASSEMGSSNQPQHF
TGTGCCAGCAGTGAAATGGGCAGTAGCAATCAGCCCCAGCATTTT